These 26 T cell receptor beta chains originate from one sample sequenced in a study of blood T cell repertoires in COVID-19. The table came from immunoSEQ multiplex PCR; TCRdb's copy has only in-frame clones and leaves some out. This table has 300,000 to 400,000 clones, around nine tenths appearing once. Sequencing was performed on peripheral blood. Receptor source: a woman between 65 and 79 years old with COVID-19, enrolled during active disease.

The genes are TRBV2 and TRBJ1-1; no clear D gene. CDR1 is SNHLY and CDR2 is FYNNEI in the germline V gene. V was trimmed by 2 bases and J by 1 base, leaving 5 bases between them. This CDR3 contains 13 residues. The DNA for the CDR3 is TGTGCCAGCAGTGAACAGGCGAACACTGAAGCTTTCTTT. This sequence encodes CASSEQANTEAFF. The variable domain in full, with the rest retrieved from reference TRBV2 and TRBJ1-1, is EPEVTQTPSHQVTQMGQEVILRCVPISNHLYFYWYRQILGQKVEFLVSFYNNEISEKSEIFDDQFSVERPDGSNFTLKIRSTKLEDSAMYFCASSEQANTEAFFGQGTRLTVV.

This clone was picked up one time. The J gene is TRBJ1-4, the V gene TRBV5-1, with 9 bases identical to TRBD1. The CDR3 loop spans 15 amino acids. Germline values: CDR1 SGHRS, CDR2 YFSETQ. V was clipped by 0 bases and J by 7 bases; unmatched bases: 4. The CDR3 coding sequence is TGCGCCAGCAGCTTGGGGGGACAGGGAAGTGAAAAACTGTTTTTT. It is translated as CASSLGGQGSEKLFF.

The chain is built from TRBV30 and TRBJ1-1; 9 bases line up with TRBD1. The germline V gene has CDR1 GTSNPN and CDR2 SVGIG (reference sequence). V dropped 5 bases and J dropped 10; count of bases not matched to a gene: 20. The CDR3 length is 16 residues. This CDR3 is CAWGGTGSQYYYGAFF. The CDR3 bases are TGTGCCTGGGGGGGGACAGGGTCCCAATATTATTACGGAGCTTTCTTT. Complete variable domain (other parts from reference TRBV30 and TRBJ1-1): SQTIHQWPATLVQPVGSPLSLECTVEGTSNPNLYWYRQAAGRGLQLLFYSVGIGQISSEVPQNLSASRPQDRQFILSSKKLLLSDSGFYLCAWGGTGSQYYYGAFFGQGTRLTVV.

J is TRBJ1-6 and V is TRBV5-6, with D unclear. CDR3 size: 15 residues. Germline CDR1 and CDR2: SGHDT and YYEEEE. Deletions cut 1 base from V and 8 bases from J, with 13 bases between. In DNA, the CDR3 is TGTGCCAGCAGCTTGAGAGGAGACGAGTATTCACCCCTCCACTTT. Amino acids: CASSLRGDEYSPLHF.

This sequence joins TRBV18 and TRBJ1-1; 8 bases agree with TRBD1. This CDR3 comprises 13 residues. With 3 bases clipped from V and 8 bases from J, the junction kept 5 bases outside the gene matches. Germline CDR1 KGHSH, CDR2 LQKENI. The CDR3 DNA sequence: TGTGCCAGCTCACCGGGACAGGTTGAGGAAGCTTTCTTT. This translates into CASSPGQVEEAFF.

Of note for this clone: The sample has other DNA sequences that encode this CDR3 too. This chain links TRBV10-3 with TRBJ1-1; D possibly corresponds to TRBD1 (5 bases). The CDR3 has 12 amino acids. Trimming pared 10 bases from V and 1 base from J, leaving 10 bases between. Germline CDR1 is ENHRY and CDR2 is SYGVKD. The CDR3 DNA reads TGTGCCACCCACACAGGGAACACTGAAGCTTTCTTT. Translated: CATHTGNTEAFF.

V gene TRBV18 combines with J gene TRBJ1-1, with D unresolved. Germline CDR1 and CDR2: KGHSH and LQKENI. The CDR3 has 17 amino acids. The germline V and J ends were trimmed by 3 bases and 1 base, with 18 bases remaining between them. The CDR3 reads CASSPLIVAQRNTEAFF. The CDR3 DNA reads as TGTGCCAGCTCACCGCTGATAGTCGCCCAAAGGAACACTGAAGCTTTCTTT.

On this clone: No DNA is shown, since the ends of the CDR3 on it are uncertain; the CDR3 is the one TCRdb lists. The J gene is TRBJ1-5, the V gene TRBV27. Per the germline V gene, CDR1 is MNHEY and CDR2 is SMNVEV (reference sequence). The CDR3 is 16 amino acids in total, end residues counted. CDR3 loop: CASSSSPLLDNQPQHF.

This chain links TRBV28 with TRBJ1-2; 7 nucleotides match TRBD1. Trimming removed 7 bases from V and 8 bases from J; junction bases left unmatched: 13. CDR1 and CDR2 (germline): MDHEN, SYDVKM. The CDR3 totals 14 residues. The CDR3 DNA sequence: TGTGCCAGCACCGGGCGCGAGGGGGCAGGAGGCTACACCTTC. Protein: CASTGREGAGGYTF.

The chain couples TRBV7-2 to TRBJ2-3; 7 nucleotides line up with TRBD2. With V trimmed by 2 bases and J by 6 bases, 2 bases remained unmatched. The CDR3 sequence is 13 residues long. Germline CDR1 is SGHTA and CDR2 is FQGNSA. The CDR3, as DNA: TGTGCCAGCAGCTTAAGGGAGGGGGATACGCAGTATTTT. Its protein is CASSLREGDTQYF.

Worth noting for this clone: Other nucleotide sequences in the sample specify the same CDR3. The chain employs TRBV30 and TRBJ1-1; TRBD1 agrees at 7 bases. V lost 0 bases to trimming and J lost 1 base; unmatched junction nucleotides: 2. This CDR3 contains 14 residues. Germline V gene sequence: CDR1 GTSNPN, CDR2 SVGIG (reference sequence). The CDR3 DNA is TGTGCCTGGAGTGTCGACAGGGCGAACACTGAAGCTTTCTTT. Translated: CAWSVDRANTEAFF.

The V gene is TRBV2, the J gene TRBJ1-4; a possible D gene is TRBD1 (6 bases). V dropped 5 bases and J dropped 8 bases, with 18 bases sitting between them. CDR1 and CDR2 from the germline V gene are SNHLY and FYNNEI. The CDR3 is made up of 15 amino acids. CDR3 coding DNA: TGTGCCAGCAGTCCCGGACAGCCGAGGGAGGAAAAACTGTTTTTT. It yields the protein CASSPGQPREEKLFF.

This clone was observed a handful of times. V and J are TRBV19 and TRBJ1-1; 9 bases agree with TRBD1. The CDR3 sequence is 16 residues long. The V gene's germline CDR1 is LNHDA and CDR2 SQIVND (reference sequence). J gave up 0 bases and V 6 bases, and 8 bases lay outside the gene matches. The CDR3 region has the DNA TGTGCCAGTAGCCGGACAGGGGTGATTATGAACACTGAAGCTTTCTTT. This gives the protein CASSRTGVIMNTEAFF.

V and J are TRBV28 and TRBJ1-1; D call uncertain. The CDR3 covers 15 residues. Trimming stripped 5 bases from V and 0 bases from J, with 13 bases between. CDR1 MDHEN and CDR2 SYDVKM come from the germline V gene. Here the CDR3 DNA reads TGTGCCAGCAGTCTCCCGGGAAGTCTGAACACTGAAGCTTTCTTT. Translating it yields CASSLPGSLNTEAFF.

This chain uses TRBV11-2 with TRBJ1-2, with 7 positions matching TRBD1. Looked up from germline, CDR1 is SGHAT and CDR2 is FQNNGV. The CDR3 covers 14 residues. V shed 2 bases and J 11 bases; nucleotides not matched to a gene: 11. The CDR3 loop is CASSLPDRAGGYTF. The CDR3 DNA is TGTGCCAGCAGCTTACCTGACAGGGCGGGAGGATACACCTTC.

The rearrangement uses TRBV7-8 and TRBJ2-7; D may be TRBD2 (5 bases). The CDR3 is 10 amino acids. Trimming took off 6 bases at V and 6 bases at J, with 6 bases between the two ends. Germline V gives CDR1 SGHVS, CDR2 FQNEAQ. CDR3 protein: CASSGGEQYF. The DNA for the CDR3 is TGTGCCAGCAGTGGAGGCGAGCAGTACTTC.

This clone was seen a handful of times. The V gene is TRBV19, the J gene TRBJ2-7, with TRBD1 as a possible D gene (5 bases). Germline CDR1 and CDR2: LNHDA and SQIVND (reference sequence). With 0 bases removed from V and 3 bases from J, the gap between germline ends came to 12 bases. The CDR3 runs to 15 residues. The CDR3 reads CASSIDSQVIYEQYF. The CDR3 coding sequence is TGTGCCAGTAGTATAGACTCACAGGTGATCTACGAGCAGTACTTC.

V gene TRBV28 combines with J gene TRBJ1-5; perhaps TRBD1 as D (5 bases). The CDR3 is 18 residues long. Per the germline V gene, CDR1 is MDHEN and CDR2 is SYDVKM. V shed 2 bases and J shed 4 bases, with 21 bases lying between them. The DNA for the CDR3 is TGTGCCAGCAGTTTACGGTTTGGGACTGGGGCGGGGAATCAGCCCCAGCATTTT. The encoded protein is CASSLRFGTGAGNQPQHF.

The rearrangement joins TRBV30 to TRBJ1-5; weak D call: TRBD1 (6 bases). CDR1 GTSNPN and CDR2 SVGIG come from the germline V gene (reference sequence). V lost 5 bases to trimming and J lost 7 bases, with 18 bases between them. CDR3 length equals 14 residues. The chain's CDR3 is CAWGRQASNQPQHF. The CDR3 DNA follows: TGTGCCTGGGGAAGACAGGCCTCAAACCAGCCCCAGCATTTT. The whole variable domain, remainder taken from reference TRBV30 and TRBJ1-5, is SQTIHQWPATLVQPVGSPLSLECTVEGTSNPNLYWYRQAAGRGLQLLFYSVGIGQISSEVPQNLSASRPQDRQFILSSKKLLLSDSGFYLCAWGRQASNQPQHFGDGTRLSIL.

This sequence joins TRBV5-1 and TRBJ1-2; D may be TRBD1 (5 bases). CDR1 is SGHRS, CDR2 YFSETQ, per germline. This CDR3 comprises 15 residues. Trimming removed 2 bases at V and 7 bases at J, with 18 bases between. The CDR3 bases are TGCGCCAGCAGCTTTACAATTCAGGGAGGTGGTGGCTACACCTTC. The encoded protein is CASSFTIQGGGGYTF.

The CDR3 sequence is CASRFSGSGGRSSYEQYF. The DNA of the CDR3 is TGTGCCAGCAGGTTTTCGGGTAGCGGGGGCCGTAGCTCCTACGAGCAGTACTTC. The chain links TRBV28 to TRBJ2-7; 9 positions agree with TRBD2. CDR1 and CDR2 (germline): MDHEN, SYDVKM. This CDR3 is built from 18 residues. The trim removed 6 bases at V and 0 bases at J, leaving 15 bases unmatched. Using reference TRBV28 and TRBJ2-7 for the parts outside the CDR3, the full variable domain is DVKVTQSSRYLVKRTGEKVFLECVQDMDHENMFWYRQDPGLGLRLIYFSYDVKMKEKGDIPEGYSVSREKKERFSLILESASTNQTSMYLCASRFSGSGGRSSYEQYFGPGTRLTVT.

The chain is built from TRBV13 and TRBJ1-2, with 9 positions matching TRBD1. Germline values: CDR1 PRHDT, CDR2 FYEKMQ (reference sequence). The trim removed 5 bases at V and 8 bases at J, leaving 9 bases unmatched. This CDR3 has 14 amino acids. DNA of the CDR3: TGTGCCAGCAGCGTAACTGGGACAGGGCAGGGCTACACCTTC. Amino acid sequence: CASSVTGTGQGYTF.

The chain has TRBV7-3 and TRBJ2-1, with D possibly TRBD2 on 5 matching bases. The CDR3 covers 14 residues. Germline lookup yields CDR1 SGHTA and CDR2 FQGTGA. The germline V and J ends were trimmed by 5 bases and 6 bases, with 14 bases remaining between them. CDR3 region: CASSPLGGANEQFF. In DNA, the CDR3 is TGTGCCAGCAGCCCCCTTGGAGGCGCCAATGAGCAGTTCTTC.

The CDR3 region is CASSYGTGYYEQYF. CDR3 nucleotides: TGTGCCAGCAGTTACGGGACAGGATATTACGAGCAGTACTTC. The V call is TRBV6-6, the J call TRBJ2-7, with 8 bases fitting TRBD1. Trimming took 2 bases from V and 4 from J; bases not matched to a gene: 4. The CDR3 has 14 amino acids. CDR1 is MNHNY, CDR2 SVGAGI, per germline (reference sequence).

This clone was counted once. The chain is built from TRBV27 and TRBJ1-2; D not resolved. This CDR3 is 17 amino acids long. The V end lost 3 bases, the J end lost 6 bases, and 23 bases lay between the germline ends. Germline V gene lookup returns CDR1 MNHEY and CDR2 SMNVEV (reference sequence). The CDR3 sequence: CASSFFPVDGGFHGYTF. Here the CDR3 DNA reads TGTGCCAGCAGTTTCTTCCCCGTGGACGGAGGATTCCATGGCTACACCTTC.

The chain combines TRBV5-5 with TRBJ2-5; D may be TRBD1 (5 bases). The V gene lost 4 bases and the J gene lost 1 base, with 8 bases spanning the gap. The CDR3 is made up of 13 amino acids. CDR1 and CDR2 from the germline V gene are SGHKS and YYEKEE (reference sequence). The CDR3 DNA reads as TGTGCCAGCAGCCCCCAGGGCCAAGAGACCCAGTACTTC. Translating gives CASSPQGQETQYF.